The 14 T cell receptor beta chains given below trace back to one sample, sequenced in a study of identical twins (dated by TCRdb to 2016 to 2018). Library prep was done by 5' RACE. Sequencing relied on an Illumina HiSeq 2000. TCRdb passed the public sequencing reads through fastp at Q25 and MiXCR, retaining productive beta sequences. One record per CDR3 amino acid sequence lists the most common genes and DNA. The sample table contains around 490,000 distinct CDR3 sequences; only one count was recorded for around 20% of them. Around 0.5% of the sample lies in the top ten. This sample also belongs to another study, concerning yellow fever vaccine responses in identical twins.

The specimen sequenced was CD4+ T cells sorted from blood. All receptors come from a woman between 18 and 29 years old in good health.

The chain recombines TRBV12-3 or TRBV12-4 with TRBJ2-7; 11 bases agree with TRBD1. The ends lost 4 bases at V and 9 bases at J; junction bases unmatched: 5. This CDR3 spans 13 amino acids. This CDR3 is CASSSGTGGGQYF. DNA of the CDR3: TGTGCCAGCAGTTCTGGGACAGGGGGAGGGCAGTACTTC.

This clonotype was seen more than once but under ten times. J is TRBJ2-1 and V is TRBV11-3; TRBD2 matches 8 bases. V lost 0 bases and J lost 6; bases outside the gene matches: 7. CDR3 length: 16 residues. Germline V gene data show CDR1 as SGHNT and CDR2 as YENEEA. CDR3 bases: TGTGCCAGCAGCTTAGAGGTGGCGGGAGGTTCCAATGAGCAGTTCTTC. Translated: CASSLEVAGGSNEQFF.

This sequence joins TRBV5-1 and TRBJ2-7; 10 bases match TRBD1. The length of the CDR3 is 16 residues. J gave up 4 bases and V 2 bases, and 9 bases lay outside the gene matches. CDR1 and CDR2 (germline): SGHRS, YFSETQ. This CDR3 reads CASSFSAGTGAYEQYF. In DNA, the CDR3 is TGCGCCAGCAGCTTTAGTGCCGGGACAGGGGCGTACGAGCAGTACTTC.

J is TRBJ2-7 and V is TRBV5-1; no firm D call. The V end was cut by 3 bases, the J end by 3 bases, with 7 bases between. Germline values: CDR1 SGHRS, CDR2 YFSETQ. The CDR3 has 12 amino acids. DNA of the CDR3: TGCGCCAGCAGCTCCCAAGACTACGAGCAGTACTTC. Translated: CASSSQDYEQYF.

CDR3 DNA: TGTGCCAGCAGCCCTATTCATCTGAGGGTAGACGATTACGCAGATACGCAGTATTTT. As protein: CASSPIHLRVDDYADTQYF. This chain connects TRBV3-1 to TRBJ2-3, with a tentative D call TRBD2 (5 bases). Trimming took 4 bases from V and 4 from J, leaving 27 bases between them. The CDR3 spans 19 residues. Germline-derived CDR1 and CDR2 are LGHDT and YNNKEL (reference sequence).

This clonotype occurred a few times. The chain employs TRBV12-3 or TRBV12-4 and TRBJ2-7; TRBD1 agrees at 10 bases. The CDR3 runs to 16 residues. V lost 3 bases to trimming and J lost 5 bases; unmatched junction nucleotides: 10. Here the CDR3 reads CASSLAGGTGVDEQYF. For the CDR3, the DNA is TGTGCCAGCAGTTTGGCCGGGGGGACAGGGGTCGACGAGCAGTACTTC.

The chain has TRBV19 and TRBJ2-7, with unresolved D. Trimming took 0 bases from V and 2 from J, leaving 5 bases between them. The CDR3 is made up of 13 amino acids. The germline gives CDR1 LNHDA, CDR2 SQIVND (reference sequence). The CDR3 here is CASSIDGPYEQYF. The CDR3 bases are TGTGCCAGTAGTATAGACGGGCCCTACGAGCAGTACTTC.

This chain connects TRBV6-5 to TRBJ2-5; D gene uncertain. CDR1 MNHEY and CDR2 SVGAGI come from the germline V gene. The CDR3 extends over 14 amino acids. V was trimmed by 0 bases and J by 5 bases, leaving 10 bases between them. CDR3 region: CASSYSRPPETQYF. The CDR3 DNA is TGTGCCAGCAGTTACTCGAGGCCGCCGGAGACCCAGTACTTC.

V and J are TRBV7-2 and TRBJ2-7; D gene unclear. V lost 5 bases and J lost 4, with 12 bases in between. CDR3 length: 13 residues. The germline V gene encodes CDR1 SGHTA and CDR2 FQGNSA. The CDR3 DNA follows: TGTGCCAGCAGCCTGTGGCTAGATTACGAGCAGTACTTC. Amino acid sequence: CASSLWLDYEQYF.

The chain couples TRBV4-1 to TRBJ2-3, with 8 bases lining up with TRBD2. The CDR3 totals 16 residues. V was clipped by 0 bases and J by 3 bases; unmatched bases: 5. Germline CDR1 is MGHRA and CDR2 is YSYEKL. Here the CDR3 reads CASSQDQRGLTDTQYF. The CDR3 nucleotides are TGCGCCAGCAGCCAAGATCAGCGGGGGCTGACAGATACGCAGTATTTT.

This clonotype turned up a few times. V usage is TRBV10-3 and J usage is TRBJ2-7; weak D call: TRBD1 (6 bases). Trimming removed 7 bases at V and 7 bases at J, with 26 bases between. Germline CDR1 ENHRY, CDR2 SYGVKD. The CDR3 is 16 amino acids. CDR3 region: CAITPHGTLGGREQYV. CDR3 nucleotide sequence: TGTGCCATCACTCCTCATGGGACACTTGGAGGAAGGGAGCAGTACGTC.

In its sample, this clonotype was seen a few times. The chain uses TRBV5-1 and TRBJ2-7; D perhaps matches TRBD1 (5 bases). The CDR3 is 15 residues long. V dropped 4 bases and J dropped 1 base, with 15 bases sitting between them. Germline CDR1 reads SGHRS; CDR2 reads YFSETQ. This chain's CDR3 is CASSRSGYGSYEQYF. The DNA for the CDR3 is TGCGCCAGCAGCAGATCAGGGTATGGTTCCTACGAGCAGTACTTC.

V and J are TRBV15 and TRBJ2-1; D call uncertain. Germline V gene lookup returns CDR1 LNHNV and CDR2 YYDKDF (reference sequence). This CDR3 has 14 residues. V dropped 1 base and J dropped 4 bases, with 8 bases sitting between them. The CDR3 DNA sequence: TGTGCCACCAGCAGAGTCTCAGATTACAATGAGCAGTTCTTC. This encodes CATSRVSDYNEQFF.

The chain has TRBV2 and TRBJ2-2; no reliable D call. Per the germline V gene, CDR1 is SNHLY and CDR2 is FYNNEI. The length of the CDR3 is 14 residues. V shed 4 bases and J shed 0 bases, with 6 bases lying between them. CDR3 region: CASSVPANTGELFF. The CDR3 region has the DNA TGTGCCAGCAGTGTACCCGCGAACACCGGGGAGCTGTTTTTT.